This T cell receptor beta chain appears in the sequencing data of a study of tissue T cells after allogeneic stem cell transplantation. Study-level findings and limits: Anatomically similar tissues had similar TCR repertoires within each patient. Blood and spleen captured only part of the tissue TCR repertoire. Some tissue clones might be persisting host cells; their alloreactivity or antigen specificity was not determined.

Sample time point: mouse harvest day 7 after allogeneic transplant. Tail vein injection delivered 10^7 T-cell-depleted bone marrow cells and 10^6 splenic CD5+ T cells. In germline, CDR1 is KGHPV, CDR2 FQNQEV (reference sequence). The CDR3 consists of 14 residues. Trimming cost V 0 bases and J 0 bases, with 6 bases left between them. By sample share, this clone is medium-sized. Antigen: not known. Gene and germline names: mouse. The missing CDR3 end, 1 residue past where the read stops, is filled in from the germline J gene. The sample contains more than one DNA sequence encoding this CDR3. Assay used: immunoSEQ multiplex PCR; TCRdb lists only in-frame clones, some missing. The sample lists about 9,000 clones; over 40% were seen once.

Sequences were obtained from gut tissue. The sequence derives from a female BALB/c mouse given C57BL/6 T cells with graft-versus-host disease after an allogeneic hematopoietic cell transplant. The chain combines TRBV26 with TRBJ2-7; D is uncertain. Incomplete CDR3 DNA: TGTGCCAGCAGTCTGTCCAGGAGCTCCTATGAACAGTAC. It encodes CASSLSRSSYEQY. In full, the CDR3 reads CASSLSRSSYEQYF.